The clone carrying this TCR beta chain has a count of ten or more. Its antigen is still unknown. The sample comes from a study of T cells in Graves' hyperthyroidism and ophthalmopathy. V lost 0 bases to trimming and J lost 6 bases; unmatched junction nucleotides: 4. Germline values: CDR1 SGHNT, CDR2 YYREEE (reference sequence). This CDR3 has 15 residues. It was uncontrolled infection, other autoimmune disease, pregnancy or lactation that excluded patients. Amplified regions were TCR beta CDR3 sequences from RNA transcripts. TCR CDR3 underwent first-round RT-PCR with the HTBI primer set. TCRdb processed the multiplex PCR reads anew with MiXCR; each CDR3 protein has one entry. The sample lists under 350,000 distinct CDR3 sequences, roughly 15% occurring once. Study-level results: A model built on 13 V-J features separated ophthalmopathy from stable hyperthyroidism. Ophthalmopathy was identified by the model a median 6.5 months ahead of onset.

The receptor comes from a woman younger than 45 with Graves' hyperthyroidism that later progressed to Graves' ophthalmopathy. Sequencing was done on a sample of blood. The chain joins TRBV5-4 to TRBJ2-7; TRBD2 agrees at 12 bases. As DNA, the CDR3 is TGTGCCAGCAGCTTGGGACTAGCGGGAGCGGGCGAGCAGTACTTC. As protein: CASSLGLAGAGEQYF.